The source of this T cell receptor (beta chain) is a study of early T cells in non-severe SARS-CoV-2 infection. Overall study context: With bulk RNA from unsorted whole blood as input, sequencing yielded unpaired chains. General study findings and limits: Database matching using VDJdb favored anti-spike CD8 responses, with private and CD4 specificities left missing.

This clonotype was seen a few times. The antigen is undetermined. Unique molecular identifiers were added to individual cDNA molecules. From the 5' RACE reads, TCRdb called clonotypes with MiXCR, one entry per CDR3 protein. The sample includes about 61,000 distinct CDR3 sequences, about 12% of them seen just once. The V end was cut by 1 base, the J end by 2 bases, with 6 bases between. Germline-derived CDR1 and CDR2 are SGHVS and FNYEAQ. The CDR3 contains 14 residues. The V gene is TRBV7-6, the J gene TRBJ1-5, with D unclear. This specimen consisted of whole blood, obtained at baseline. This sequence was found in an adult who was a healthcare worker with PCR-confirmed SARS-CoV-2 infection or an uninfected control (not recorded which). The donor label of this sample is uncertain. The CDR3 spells CASSLGAGNQPQHF. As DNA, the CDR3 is TGTGCCAGCAGCTTAGGCGCAGGCAATCAGCCCCAGCATTTT.